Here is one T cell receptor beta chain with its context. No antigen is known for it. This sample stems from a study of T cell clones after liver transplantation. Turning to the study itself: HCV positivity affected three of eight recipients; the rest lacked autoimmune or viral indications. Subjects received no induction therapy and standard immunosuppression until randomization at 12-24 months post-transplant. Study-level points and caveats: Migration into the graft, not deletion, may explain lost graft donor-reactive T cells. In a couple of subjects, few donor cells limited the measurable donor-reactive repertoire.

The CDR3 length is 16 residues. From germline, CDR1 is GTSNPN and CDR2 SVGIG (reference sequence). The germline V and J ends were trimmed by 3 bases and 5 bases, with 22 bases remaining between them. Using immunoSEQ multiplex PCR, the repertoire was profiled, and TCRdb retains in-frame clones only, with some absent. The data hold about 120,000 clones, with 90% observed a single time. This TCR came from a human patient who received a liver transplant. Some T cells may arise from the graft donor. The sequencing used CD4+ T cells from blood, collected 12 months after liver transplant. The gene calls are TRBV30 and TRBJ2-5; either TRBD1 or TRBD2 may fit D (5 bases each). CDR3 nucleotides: TGTGCCTGGAGGGGGGTAGGAGGAGGCATCCGGGAGACCCAGTACTTC. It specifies CAWRGVGGGIRETQYF.